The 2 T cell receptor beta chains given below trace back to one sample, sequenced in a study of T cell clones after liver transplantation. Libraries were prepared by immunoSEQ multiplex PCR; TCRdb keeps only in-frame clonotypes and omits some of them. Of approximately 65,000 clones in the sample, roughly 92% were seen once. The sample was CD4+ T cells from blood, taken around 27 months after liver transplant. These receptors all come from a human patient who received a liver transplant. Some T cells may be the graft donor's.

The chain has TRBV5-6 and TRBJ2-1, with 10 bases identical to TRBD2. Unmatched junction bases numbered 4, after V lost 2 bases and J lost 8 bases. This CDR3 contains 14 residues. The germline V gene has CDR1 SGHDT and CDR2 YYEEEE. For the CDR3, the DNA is TGTGCCAGCAGCTTAGTAGCGGGAGGCCATGAGCAGTTCTTC. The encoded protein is CASSLVAGGHEQFF.

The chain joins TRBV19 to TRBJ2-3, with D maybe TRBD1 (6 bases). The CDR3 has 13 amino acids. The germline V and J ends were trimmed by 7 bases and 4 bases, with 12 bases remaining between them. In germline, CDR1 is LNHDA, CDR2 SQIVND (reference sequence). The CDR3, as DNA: TGTGCCAGTACGATCGAGGGGGCAGATACGCAGTATTTT. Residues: CASTIEGADTQYF.